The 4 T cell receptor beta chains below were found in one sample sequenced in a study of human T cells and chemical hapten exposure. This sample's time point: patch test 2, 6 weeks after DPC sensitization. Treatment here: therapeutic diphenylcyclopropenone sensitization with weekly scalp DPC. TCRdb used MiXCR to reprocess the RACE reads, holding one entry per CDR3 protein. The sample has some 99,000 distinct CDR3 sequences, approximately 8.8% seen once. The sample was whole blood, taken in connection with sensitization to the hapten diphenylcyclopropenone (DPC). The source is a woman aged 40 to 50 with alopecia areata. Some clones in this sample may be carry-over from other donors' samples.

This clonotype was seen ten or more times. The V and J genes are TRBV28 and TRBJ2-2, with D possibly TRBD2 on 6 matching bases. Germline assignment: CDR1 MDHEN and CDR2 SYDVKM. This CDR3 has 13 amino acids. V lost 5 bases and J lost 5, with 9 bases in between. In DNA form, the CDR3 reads TGTGCCAGCAGTGGGGGGAGGACCGGGGAGCTGTTTTTT. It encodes CASSGGRTGELFF.

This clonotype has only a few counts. The CDR3 DNA reads TGTGCCAGCAGCAACTCAGGGGCCGCCCCCGGGGAGCTGTTTTTT. This sequence encodes CASSNSGAAPGELFF. The chain has TRBV7-2 and TRBJ2-2, with D possibly being TRBD1 (6 bases). Germline values: CDR1 SGHTA, CDR2 FQGNSA. V shed 5 bases and J shed 6 bases, with 16 bases lying between them. CDR3 length: 15 residues.

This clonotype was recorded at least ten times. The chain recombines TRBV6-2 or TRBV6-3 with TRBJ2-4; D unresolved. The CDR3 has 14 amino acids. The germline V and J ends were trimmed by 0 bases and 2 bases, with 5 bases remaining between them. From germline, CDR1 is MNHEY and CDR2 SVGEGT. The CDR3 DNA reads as TGTGCCAGCAGTTACTCGGGGTCCAAAAACATTCAGTACTTC. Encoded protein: CASSYSGSKNIQYF.

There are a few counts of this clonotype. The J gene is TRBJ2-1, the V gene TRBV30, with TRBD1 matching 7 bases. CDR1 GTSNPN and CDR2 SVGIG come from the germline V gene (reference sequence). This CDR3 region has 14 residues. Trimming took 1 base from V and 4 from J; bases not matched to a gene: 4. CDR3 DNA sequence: TGTGCCTGGAGTGGTGACAGGGAATACAATGAGCAGTTCTTC. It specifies CAWSGDREYNEQFF.